The 28 T cell receptor beta chains listed next were all sequenced from one sample in a study of shared clonotypes between healthy human individuals. Naive CD8 populations comprised CD45RO-negative cells positively selected for CCR7, excluding terminally differentiated effector memory CD45RA+ cells. Here immunoSEQ multiplex PCR was the method, and the copy in TCRdb shows in-frame clones only, minus some. The data hold about 800,000 clones, with roughly 96% observed a single time. Source material: naive CD8+ T cells sorted from blood. These receptors all come from a man aged 25 to 45 in good health.

This chain connects TRBV19 to TRBJ2-5, with 10 bases fitting TRBD2. The V segment lost 4 bases and the J segment 2 bases; nucleotides outside the gene matches: 13. The CDR3 extends over 18 amino acids. The germline V gene encodes CDR1 LNHDA and CDR2 SQIVND (reference sequence). The CDR3 bases are TGTGCCAGTAGTAGTGGGACTAGCGTTTACAGAGGGCAAGAGACCCAGTACTTC. As protein: CASSSGTSVYRGQETQYF. Supplemented by reference TRBV19 and TRBJ2-5, the full variable domain reads DGGITQSPKYLFRKEGQNVTLSCEQNLNHDAMYWYRQDPGQGLRLIYYSQIVNDFQKGDIAEGYSVSREKKESFPLTVTSAQKNPTAFYLCASSSGTSVYRGQETQYFGPGTRLLVL.

J is TRBJ2-7 and V is TRBV28, with D hard to call. CDR1 and CDR2 from the germline V gene are MDHEN and SYDVKM. The CDR3 runs 14 residues. Trimming cost V 5 bases and J 2 bases, with 13 bases left between them. CDR3 nucleotides: TGTGCCAGCAGTGCTACGTGGGGTACCTACGAGCAGTACTTC. This sequence encodes CASSATWGTYEQYF.

V is TRBV5-1 and J is TRBJ2-7; possibly TRBD1 for D (6 bases). Trimming shortened V by 3 bases and J by 4 bases, and 11 bases separated the two germline ends. Germline CDR1 SGHRS, CDR2 YFSETQ. CDR3 size: 13 residues. CDR3 amino acids: CASSSGQKYEQYF. CDR3 bases: TGCGCCAGCAGCTCCGGACAGAAATACGAGCAGTACTTC. Using reference TRBV5-1 and TRBJ2-7 for the parts outside the CDR3, the full variable domain is KAGVTQTPRYLIKTRGQQVTLSCSPISGHRSVSWYQQTPGQGLQFLFEYFSETQRNKGNFPGRFSGRQFSNSRSEMNVSTLELGDSALYLCASSSGQKYEQYFGPGTRLTVT.

The rearrangement links TRBV27 to TRBJ1-5, with TRBD1 as a possible D gene (5 bases). The length of the CDR3 is 17 residues. Germline lookup yields CDR1 MNHEY and CDR2 SMNVEV (reference sequence). V was cut by 5 bases and J by 0 bases, with 17 bases left in between. The CDR3 DNA is TGTGCCAGCAGTCCTAGCGGGGACTTATATAGCAATCAGCCCCAGCATTTT. This encodes CASSPSGDLYSNQPQHF.

The chain recombines TRBV27 with TRBJ2-3; 11 bases agree with TRBD1. Germline V gene lookup returns CDR1 MNHEY and CDR2 SMNVEV (reference sequence). This CDR3 is built from 16 residues. V was clipped by 6 bases and J by 4 bases; unmatched bases: 9. The CDR3 sequence is CASRPWDRGFADTQYF. In DNA form, the CDR3 reads TGTGCCAGCAGACCGTGGGACAGGGGGTTTGCAGATACGCAGTATTTT.

The gene calls are TRBV11-2 and TRBJ1-4, with no clear D. The CDR3 sequence is 15 residues long. The V and J ends lost 2 bases and 6 bases respectively, with 13 bases between them. Germline lookup yields CDR1 SGHAT and CDR2 FQNNGV. CDR3 DNA sequence: TGTGCCAGCAGCTTAAATCGGCGGCCGGATGAAAAACTGTTTTTT. Translation gives CASSLNRRPDEKLFF.

This clone was seen a handful of times. The same CDR3 is also encoded by other DNA sequences in this sample. This chain links TRBV7-9 with TRBJ1-1; TRBD1 might be the D (6 bases). The CDR3 consists of 14 residues. V was clipped by 1 base and J by 1 base, with 7 bases between them. Germline V lookup: CDR1 SEHNR, CDR2 FQNEAQ (reference sequence). CDR3 region: CASSLVQGNTEAFF. The CDR3 DNA is TGTGCCAGCAGCTTAGTACAGGGGAACACTGAAGCTTTCTTT.

A note on this clone: Germline and junction disagree at one end, which may indicate a read error. The chain links TRBV7-7 to TRBJ2-1; D may be TRBD1 (5 bases). This CDR3 region has 17 residues. Germline-derived CDR1 and CDR2 are SSHAT and FNYEAQ (reference sequence). The CDR3 DNA is TGTGCTAGCAGCTCCAGACTCGGCCCAGGGCCCTACAATGAGCAGTTCTTC. It specifies CASSSRLGPGPYNEQFF. The full variable domain, rest sourced from reference TRBV7-7 and TRBJ2-1, is GAGVSQSPRYKVTKRGQDVTLRCDPISSHATLYWYQQALGQGPEFLTYFNYEAQPDKSGLPSDRFSAERPEGSISTLTIQRTEQRDSAMYRCASSSRLGPGPYNEQFFGPGTRLTVL.

The genes are TRBV27 and TRBJ2-7; TRBD2 agrees at 12 bases. The V segment lost 8 bases and the J segment 4 bases; nucleotides outside the gene matches: 6. This CDR3 comprises 14 residues. Germline V gene data show CDR1 as MNHEY and CDR2 as SMNVEV (reference sequence). The CDR3 sequence is CASRGLAGRYEQYF. CDR3 DNA: TGTGCCAGCCGCGGACTAGCGGGAAGGTACGAGCAGTACTTC.

The chain has TRBV27 and TRBJ1-1, with 7 bases aligning to TRBD1. Trimming cost V 6 bases and J 1 base; bases outside gene matches: 5. The CDR3 length is 14 residues. In germline, CDR1 is MNHEY, CDR2 SMNVEV (reference sequence). The CDR3 sequence: CASRKTGWNTEAFF. For the CDR3, the DNA is TGTGCCAGCAGGAAGACAGGGTGGAACACTGAAGCTTTCTTT.

The chain carries TRBV28 and TRBJ2-7; D perhaps matches TRBD1 (6 bases). Trimming left V 3 bases short and J 2 bases short, with 8 bases between. CDR1 MDHEN and CDR2 SYDVKM come from the germline V gene. The CDR3 contains 13 residues. The CDR3 reads CASSFGQTYEQYF. The CDR3 DNA is TGTGCCAGCAGTTTTGGACAGACCTACGAGCAGTACTTC.

The V call is TRBV29-1, the J call TRBJ1-2; TRBD1 aligns across 7 bases. V dropped 6 bases and J dropped 4; count of bases not matched to a gene: 11. Germline values: CDR1 SQVTM, CDR2 ANQGSEA. The CDR3 is 14 residues long. CDR3 in amino acids: CSVSGTVDAYGYTF. The CDR3, as DNA: TGCAGCGTGTCCGGGACAGTTGACGCCTATGGCTACACCTTC. Full variable domain (missing parts from reference TRBV29-1 and TRBJ1-2): SAVISQKPSRDICQRGTSLTIQCQVDSQVTMMFWYRQQPGQSLTLIATANQGSEATYESGFVIDKFPISRPNLTFSTLTVSNMSPEDSSIYLCSVSGTVDAYGYTFGSGTRLTVV.

V is TRBV4-1 and J is TRBJ2-3, with D tentatively TRBD1 (6 bases). Between the trimmed V and J ends, which lost 1 base and 2 bases, there was a span of 16 bases. The CDR3 is 17 amino acids. CDR1 is MGHRA, CDR2 YSYEKL, per germline. This CDR3 reads CASSQVNRQDFTDTQYF. CDR3 nucleotide sequence: TGCGCCAGCAGCCAAGTGAATAGACAGGATTTCACAGATACGCAGTATTTT.

The rearrangement links TRBV30 to TRBJ1-1, with a weak D call TRBD1 (5 bases). Germline V CDR1 and CDR2: GTSNPN, SVGIG (reference sequence). Between the trimmed V and J ends, which lost 4 bases and 0 bases, there was a span of 18 bases. The CDR3 length is 16 residues. CDR3 coding DNA: TGTGCCTGGATTCTTATCCGGGGGGTTATGAACACTGAAGCTTTCTTT. It codes for CAWILIRGVMNTEAFF.

This clone was found once. This chain connects TRBV6-6 to TRBJ2-7; 9 nucleotides agree with TRBD2. This CDR3 is built from 14 residues. The germline gives CDR1 MNHNY, CDR2 SVGAGI (reference sequence). V lost 7 bases, J lost 4 bases, and 8 bases stayed unmatched. The CDR3 region has the DNA TGTGCCAGCAAGCCGAGCGGGAGGAAGTACGAGCAGTACTTC. Its translation: CASKPSGRKYEQYF.

The V gene is TRBV25-1, the J gene TRBJ2-1, with 7 bases that match TRBD1. The CDR3 sequence is 14 residues long. Germline V lookup: CDR1 MGHDK, CDR2 SYGVNS. The V and J ends lost 8 bases and 2 bases, in that order; junction bases with no gene match: 6. The CDR3, as DNA: TGTGCCAGCCAAGGGGGCCCGACCTACAATGAGCAGTTCTTC. Its protein is CASQGGPTYNEQFF. Looking up the rest from reference TRBV25-1 and TRBJ2-1 gives the full variable domain: EADIYQTPRYLVIGTGKKITLECSQTMGHDKMYWYQQDPGMELHLIHYSYGVNSTEKGDLSSESTVSRIRTEHFPLTLESARPSHTSQYLCASQGGPTYNEQFFGPGTRLTVL.

The chain uses TRBV7-3 and TRBJ2-7, with 13 positions matching TRBD2. The CDR3 totals 15 residues. Germline V gene lookup returns CDR1 SGHTA and CDR2 FQGTGA. V lost 5 bases, J lost 2 bases, and 3 bases stayed unmatched. The CDR3 nucleotides are TGTGCCAGCAGCCACGGGACTAGCGGGACCTACGAGCAGTACTTC. This gives the protein CASSHGTSGTYEQYF.

The table lists this clone with a few counts. The J gene is TRBJ2-3, the V gene TRBV6-5, with unresolved D. Germline V lookup: CDR1 MNHEY, CDR2 SVGAGI. This CDR3 is built from 13 residues. V lost 8 bases and J 1 base, leaving 10 bases between the germline ends. The CDR3 reads CASSFFRTDTQYF. As DNA, the CDR3 is TGTGCCAGCTCGTTCTTTCGCACAGATACGCAGTATTTT.

The genes are TRBV7-9 and TRBJ2-1; TRBD1 agrees at 7 bases. Germline V gene sequence: CDR1 SEHNR, CDR2 FQNEAQ (reference sequence). The CDR3 sequence is 17 residues long. V lost 6 bases, J lost 0 bases, and 11 bases stayed unmatched. The CDR3 DNA sequence: TGTGCCAGCAGTTCCATCAGGGGGACGAGCTCCTACAATGAGCAGTTCTTC. Amino acid sequence: CASSSIRGTSSYNEQFF.

This chain links TRBV29-1 with TRBJ1-1, with unresolved D. Per germline, CDR1 SQVTM and CDR2 ANQGSEA. Trimming cost V 2 bases and J 5 bases, with 9 bases left between them. The CDR3 totals 12 residues. The CDR3 DNA sequence: TGCAGCGTTGAAAGTCGGGGAACTGAAGCTTTCTTT. It translates to CSVESRGTEAFF. Complete variable domain (other parts from reference TRBV29-1 and TRBJ1-1): SAVISQKPSRDICQRGTSLTIQCQVDSQVTMMFWYRQQPGQSLTLIATANQGSEATYESGFVIDKFPISRPNLTFSTLTVSNMSPEDSSIYLCSVESRGTEAFFGQGTRLTVV.

This clone was found once. This chain joins TRBV5-4 and TRBJ2-1; 10 nucleotides match TRBD2. Unmatched junction bases numbered 6, after V lost 0 bases and J lost 12 bases. Germline lookup yields CDR1 SGHNT and CDR2 YYREEE (reference sequence). The CDR3 sequence is 14 residues long. This CDR3 is CASSLGLAGEVQFF. The CDR3 bases are TGTGCCAGCAGCTTGGGGCTAGCGGGAGAAGTGCAGTTCTTC.

The table lists this clone with a count of one. The V gene is TRBV28, the J gene TRBJ2-7; D is perhaps TRBD1 (6 bases). This CDR3 comprises 14 residues. The germline gives CDR1 MDHEN, CDR2 SYDVKM. The DNA for the CDR3 is TGTGCTTCTCTTCACAGGGTGTCGTCCTACGAGCAGTACTTC. This codes for CASLHRVSSYEQYF.

The chain employs TRBV5-1 and TRBJ1-2; 7 nucleotides line up with TRBD1. V dropped 0 bases and J dropped 5; count of bases not matched to a gene: 10. There are 16 residues in the CDR3. CDR1 SGHRS and CDR2 YFSETQ come from the germline V gene. The CDR3 sequence: CASSLGDREERYGYTF. CDR3 DNA sequence: TGCGCCAGCAGCTTGGGAGACAGGGAAGAAAGGTATGGCTACACCTTC.

This chain links TRBV18 with TRBJ2-1; D uncertain. Trimming took off 3 bases at V and 0 bases at J, with 3 bases between the two ends. The length of the CDR3 is 13 residues. Germline CDR1 is KGHSH and CDR2 is LQKENI. In DNA form, the CDR3 reads TGTGCCAGCTCACCGAGCTCCTACAATGAGCAGTTCTTC. It is translated as CASSPSSYNEQFF.

V is TRBV11-2 and J is TRBJ2-1; the D gene could be TRBD1 or TRBD2 (5 bases each). Germline-derived CDR1 and CDR2 are SGHAT and FQNNGV. CDR3 size: 15 residues. Trimming removed 3 bases at V and 12 bases at J, with 21 bases between. For the CDR3, the DNA is TGTGCCAGCAGCTTTCTGGGAAGAGCGGTACAGGTGCAGTTCTTC. This gives the protein CASSFLGRAVQVQFF.

V is TRBV5-4 and J is TRBJ1-2, with 7 positions matching TRBD1. Unmatched junction bases numbered 14, after V lost 4 bases and J lost 5 bases. Germline CDR1 SGHNT, CDR2 YYREEE (reference sequence). This CDR3 spans 16 amino acids. In DNA form, the CDR3 reads TGTGCCAGCAGCCGCGAAGGAACACAGGGGTGGTATGGCTACACCTTC. This codes for CASSREGTQGWYGYTF.

This chain connects TRBV14 to TRBJ2-7, with no clear D. The germline CDR1 and CDR2 sequences are SGHDN and FVKESK. V was pared by 1 base and J by 3 bases, with 13 bases between. The CDR3 sequence is 15 residues long. The CDR3 region is CASSQVRTGYYEQYF. Written as DNA, the CDR3 is TGTGCCAGCAGCCAAGTTAGGACCGGTTACTACGAGCAGTACTTC.

The chain joins TRBV18 to TRBJ2-3, with TRBD1 as a possible D gene (6 bases). Trimming stripped 1 base from V and 4 bases from J, with 9 bases between. CDR1 is KGHSH and CDR2 is LQKENI in the germline V gene. This CDR3 is 14 amino acids long. CDR3 DNA sequence: TGTGCCAGCTCACCACTGGGGGCGGCAGATACGCAGTATTTT. As protein: CASSPLGAADTQYF.